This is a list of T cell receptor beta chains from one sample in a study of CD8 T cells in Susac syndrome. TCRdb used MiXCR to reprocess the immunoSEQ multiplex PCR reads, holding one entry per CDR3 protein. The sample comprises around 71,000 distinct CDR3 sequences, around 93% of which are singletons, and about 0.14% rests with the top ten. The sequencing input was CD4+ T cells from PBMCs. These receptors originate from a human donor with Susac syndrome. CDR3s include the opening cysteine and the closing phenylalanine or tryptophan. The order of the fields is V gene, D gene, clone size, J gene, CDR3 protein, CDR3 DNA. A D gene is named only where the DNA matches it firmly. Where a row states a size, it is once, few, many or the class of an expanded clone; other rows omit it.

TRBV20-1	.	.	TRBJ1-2	CSAPDIEGDYGYTF	TGCAGTGCTCCGGATATTGAGGGGGACTATGGCTACACCTTC
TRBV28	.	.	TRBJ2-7	CASSSPAREYF	TGTGCCAGCAGCTCTCCTGCTCGGGAGTACTTC
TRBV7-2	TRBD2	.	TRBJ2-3	CASSFRAGGPGDTQYF	TGTGCCAGCAGCTTCCGGGCGGGGGGGCCGGGAGATACGCAGTATTTT
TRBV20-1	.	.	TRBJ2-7	CSARSGTTSYEQYF	TGCAGTGCTAGATCCGGGACAACTTCCTACGAGCAGTACTTC
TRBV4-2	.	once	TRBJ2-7	CASSQDDRPNYEQYF	TGTGCCAGCAGCCAAGATGACAGGCCCAACTACGAGCAGTACTTC
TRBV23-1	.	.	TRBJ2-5	CASSPTPVCETQYF	TGCGCCAGCAGTCCAACCCCGGTCTGCGAGACCCAGTACTTC
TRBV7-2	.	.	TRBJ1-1	CASSLAPGVGTEAFF	TGTGCCAGCAGCTTAGCGCCCGGGGTCGGCACTGAAGCTTTCTTT
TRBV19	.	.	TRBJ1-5	CASGANDRISNQPQHF	TGTGCCAGTGGTGCGAACGACAGGATTAGCAATCAGCCCCAGCATTTT
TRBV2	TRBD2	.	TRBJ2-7	CASTTSGTNYEQYF	TGTGCCAGCACAACTAGCGGGACGAACTACGAGCAGTACTTC
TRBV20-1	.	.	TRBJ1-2	CSAIRDPRTGYTF	TGCAGTGCTATAAGGGACCCCCGGACTGGCTACACCTTC
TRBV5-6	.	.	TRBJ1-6	CASSLVMAIGEPYNSPLHF	TGTGCCAGCAGCTTGGTAATGGCGATCGGGGAACCCTATAATTCACCCCTCCACTTT
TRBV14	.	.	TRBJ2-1	CASSHLGPNEQFF	TGTGCCAGCAGCCACCTGGGCCCAAATGAGCAGTTCTTC
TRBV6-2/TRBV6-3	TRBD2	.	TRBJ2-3	CASSYGSGGTDTQYF	TGTGCCAGCAGTTACGGAAGCGGGGGCACAGATACGCAGTATTTT
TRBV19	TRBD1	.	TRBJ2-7	CASRGQGPYEQYF	TGTGCCAGTAGGGGACAGGGTCCCTACGAGCAGTACTTC
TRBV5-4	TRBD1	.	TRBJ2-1	CASSSDRGYEQFF	TGTGCCAGCAGCTCCGACAGGGGATATGAGCAGTTCTTC
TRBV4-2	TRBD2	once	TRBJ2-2	CASSQDGLAGGPRTGELFF	TGTGCCAGCAGCCAAGATGGCCTAGCGGGGGGGCCTAGGACCGGGGAGCTGTTTTTT
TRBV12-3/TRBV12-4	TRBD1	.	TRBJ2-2	CASSFRQGNGELFF	TGTGCCAGCAGTTTCAGACAGGGTAACGGGGAGCTGTTTTTT
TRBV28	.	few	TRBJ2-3	CASSLGQGSTDTQYF	TGTGCCAGCAGTTTAGGCCAGGGCTCTACAGATACGCAGTATTTT
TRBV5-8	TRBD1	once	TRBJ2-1	CASSSDRATEQFF	TGTGCCAGCAGTAGTGACAGGGCCACTGAGCAGTTCTTC
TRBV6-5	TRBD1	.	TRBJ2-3	CASSIDRVTDTQYF	TGTGCCAGCAGTATCGACAGGGTCACAGATACGCAGTATTTT
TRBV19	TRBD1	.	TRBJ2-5	CASSSNQATGEETQYF	TGTGCCAGTAGTTCCAACCAGGCGACAGGGGAAGAGACCCAGTACTTC
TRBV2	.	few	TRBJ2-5	CASSEETQYF	TGTGCCAGCAGTGAAGAGACCCAGTACTTC
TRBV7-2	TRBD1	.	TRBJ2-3	CASSSGTGGWDTQYF	TGTGCCAGCAGCTCCGGGACAGGGGGCTGGGATACGCAGTATTTT
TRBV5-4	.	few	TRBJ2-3	CASSPRLAITDTQYF	TGTGCCAGCAGCCCACGCCTAGCGATCACAGATACGCAGTATTTT
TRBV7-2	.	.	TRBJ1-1	CASSLMTGLNTEAFF	TGTGCCAGCAGCTTAATGACAGGATTAAACACTGAAGCTTTCTTT
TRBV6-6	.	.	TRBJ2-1	CASGAGQSYNEQFF	TGTGCCAGCGGGGCGGGACAGAGCTACAATGAGCAGTTCTTC
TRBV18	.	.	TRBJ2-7	CASSPGDHTYEQYF	TGTGCCAGCTCACCGGGGGACCACACCTACGAGCAGTACTTC
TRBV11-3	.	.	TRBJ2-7	CASSSRTGPEQYF	TGTGCCAGCAGCTCAAGAACAGGGCCCGAGCAGTACTTC
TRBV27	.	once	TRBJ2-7	CASSTWESYEQYF	TGTGCCAGCAGTACATGGGAAAGCTACGAGCAGTACTTC
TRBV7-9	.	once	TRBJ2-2	CASSLAFVTGELFF	TGTGCCAGCAGCTTAGCGTTCGTCACCGGGGAGCTGTTTTTT
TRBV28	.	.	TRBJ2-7	CASSPAEVRVYEQYF	TGTGCCAGCAGTCCCGCGGAGGTCAGGGTCTACGAGCAGTACTTC
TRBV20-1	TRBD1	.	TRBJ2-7	CSGPGGLTTYEQYF	TGCAGTGGCCCAGGGGGTCTCACTACCTACGAGCAGTACTTC
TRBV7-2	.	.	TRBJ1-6	CASSLDRYPNSPLHF	TGTGCCAGCAGCTTAGATAGATACCCTAATTCACCCCTCCACTTT
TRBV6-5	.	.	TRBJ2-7	CASSYSIGDGYEQYF	TGTGCCAGCAGTTACTCGATAGGTGATGGCTACGAGCAGTACTTC
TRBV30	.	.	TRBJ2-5	CALVKLGRGETQYF	TGTGCCTTAGTAAAGTTGGGGCGAGGAGAGACCCAGTACTTC
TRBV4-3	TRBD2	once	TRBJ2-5	CASSLHYPGLAGEETQYF	TGCGCCAGCAGCCTACATTACCCCGGACTAGCGGGGGAAGAGACCCAGTACTTC
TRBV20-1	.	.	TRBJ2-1	CSARGDTQYNEQFF	TGCAGTGCTAGAGGGGACACCCAATACAATGAGCAGTTCTTC
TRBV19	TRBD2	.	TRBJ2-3	CASSIAGGYTDTQYF	TGTGCCAGTAGTATTGCGGGGGGTTACACAGATACGCAGTATTTT
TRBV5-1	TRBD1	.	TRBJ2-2	CASSLRTGVSNTGELFF	TGCGCCAGCAGCTTGCGTACAGGGGTTAGTAACACCGGGGAGCTGTTTTTT
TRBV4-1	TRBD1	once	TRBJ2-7	CASSPTGTGAYEQYF	TGCGCCAGCAGCCCAACGGGGACAGGAGCCTACGAGCAGTACTTC
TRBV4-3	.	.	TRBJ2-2	CASSRHSRGSNTGELFF	TGCGCCAGCAGCCGCCATTCTCGGGGTTCGAACACCGGGGAGCTGTTTTTT
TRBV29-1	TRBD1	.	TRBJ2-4	CSGTGESSIQYF	TGCAGCGGTACAGGGGAGTCATCCATTCAGTACTTC
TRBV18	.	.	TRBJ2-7	CASSPGGEQYF	TGTGCCAGCTCACCCGGCGGCGAGCAGTACTTC
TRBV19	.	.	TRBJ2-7	CASSIDLISYEQYF	TGTGCCAGTAGTATAGATCTGATCTCCTACGAGCAGTACTTC
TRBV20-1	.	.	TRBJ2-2	CSARSQGTRRTGELFF	TGCAGTGCTAGAAGTCAGGGTACGAGGAGGACCGGGGAGCTGTTTTTT
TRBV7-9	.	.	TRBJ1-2	CASSRDGGYTF	TGTGCCAGCAGCCGGGACGGGGGCTACACCTTC
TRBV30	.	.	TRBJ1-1	CAWSDPRQVNRGAEAFF	TGTGCCTGGAGTGATCCTCGACAGGTTAATCGGGGCGCTGAAGCTTTCTTT
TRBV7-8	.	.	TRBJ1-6	CASSLDTVGPQSPLHF	TGTGCCAGCAGCTTAGATACAGTTGGCCCCCAATCACCCCTCCACTTT
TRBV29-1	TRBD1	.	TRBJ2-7	CSAGQGGEQYF	TGCAGCGCCGGACAGGGGGGTGAGCAGTACTTC
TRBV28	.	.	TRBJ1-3	CASREGHSGNTIYF	TGTGCCAGCAGAGAAGGGCATTCTGGAAACACCATATATTTT
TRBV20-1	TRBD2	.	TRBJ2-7	CSATSGGAYEQYF	TGCAGTGCTACTAGCGGGGGGGCCTACGAGCAGTACTTC
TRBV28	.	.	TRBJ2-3	CASSRGASTQYF	TGTGCCAGCAGTCGGGGGGCGAGTACGCAGTATTTT
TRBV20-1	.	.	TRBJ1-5	CSAATGSQPQHF	TGCAGTGCTGCCACAGGGAGTCAGCCCCAGCATTTT
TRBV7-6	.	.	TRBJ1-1	CASSLVRGNTEAFF	TGTGCCAGCAGCTTAGTGCGGGGAAACACTGAAGCTTTCTTT
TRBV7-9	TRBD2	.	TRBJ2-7	CASSLISGGSYEQYF	TGTGCCAGCAGCTTAATCAGCGGGGGGTCCTACGAGCAGTACTTC
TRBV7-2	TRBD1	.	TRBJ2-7	CASSFSSGTGRGDEQYF	TGTGCCAGCAGCTTTTCATCCGGGACAGGGAGGGGGGACGAGCAGTACTTC
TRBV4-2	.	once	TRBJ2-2	CASSQPTGELFF	TGTGCCAGCAGCCAGCCAACCGGGGAGCTGTTTTTT
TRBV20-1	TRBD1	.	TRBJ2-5	CSAGTGNGETQYF	TGCAGTGCCGGGACAGGGAATGGGGAGACCCAGTACTTC
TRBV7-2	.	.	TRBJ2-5	CASSLDRKIGTQYF	TGTGCCAGCAGCTTAGACCGTAAAATCGGGACCCAGTACTTC